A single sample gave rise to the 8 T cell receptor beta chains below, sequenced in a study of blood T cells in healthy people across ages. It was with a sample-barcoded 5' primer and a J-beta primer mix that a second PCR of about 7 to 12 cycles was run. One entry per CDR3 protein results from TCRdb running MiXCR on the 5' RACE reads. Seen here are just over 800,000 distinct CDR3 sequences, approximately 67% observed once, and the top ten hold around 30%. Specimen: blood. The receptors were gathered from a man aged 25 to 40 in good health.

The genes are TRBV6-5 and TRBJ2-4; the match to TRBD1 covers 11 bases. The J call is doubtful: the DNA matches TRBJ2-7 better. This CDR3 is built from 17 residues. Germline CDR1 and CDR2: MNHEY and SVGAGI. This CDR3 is CASSYILRTGGFHEQYF. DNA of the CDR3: TGTGCCAGCAGTTACATTTTAAGGACAGGGGGCTTTCACGAGCAGTACTTC.

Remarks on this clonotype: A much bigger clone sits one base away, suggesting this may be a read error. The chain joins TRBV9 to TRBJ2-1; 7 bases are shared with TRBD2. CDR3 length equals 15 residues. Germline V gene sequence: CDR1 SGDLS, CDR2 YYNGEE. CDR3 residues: CASSATSVVYYEQFF. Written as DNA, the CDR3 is TGTGCCAGCAGCGCCACTAGCGTAGTCTACTATGAGCAGTTCTTC.

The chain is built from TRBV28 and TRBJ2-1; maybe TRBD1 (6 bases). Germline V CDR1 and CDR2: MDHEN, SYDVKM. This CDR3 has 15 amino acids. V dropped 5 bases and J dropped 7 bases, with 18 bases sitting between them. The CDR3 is CASSDRDTGWNEQFF. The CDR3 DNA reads TGTGCCAGCAGTGACCGGGACACAGGGTGGAATGAGCAGTTCTTC.

The CDR3 sequence: CSGGGTYEQYF. The CDR3 coding sequence is TGCAGCGGAGGCGGGACCTACGAGCAGTACTTC. The V call is TRBV29-1, the J call TRBJ2-4, with D tentatively TRBD2 (6 bases). The J call may be in error: the DNA end matches TRBJ2-7 better. From germline, CDR1 is SQVTM and CDR2 ANQGSEA. The CDR3 has 11 residues.

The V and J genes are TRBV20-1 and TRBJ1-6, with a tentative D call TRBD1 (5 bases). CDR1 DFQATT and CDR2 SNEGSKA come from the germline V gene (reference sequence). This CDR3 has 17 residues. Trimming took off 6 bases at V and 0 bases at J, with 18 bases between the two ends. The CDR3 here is CSAPRGGLSSYNSPLHF. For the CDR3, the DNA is TGCAGTGCCCCGAGGGGTGGACTGAGCTCCTATAATTCACCCCTCCACTTT.

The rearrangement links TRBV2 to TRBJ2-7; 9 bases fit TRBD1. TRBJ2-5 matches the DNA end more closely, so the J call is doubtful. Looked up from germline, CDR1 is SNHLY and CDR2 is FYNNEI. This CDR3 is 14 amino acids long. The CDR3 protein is CASRRQGGRKTQYF. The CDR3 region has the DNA TGTGCCAGCAGAAGACAGGGGGGTCGAAAGACCCAGTACTTC.

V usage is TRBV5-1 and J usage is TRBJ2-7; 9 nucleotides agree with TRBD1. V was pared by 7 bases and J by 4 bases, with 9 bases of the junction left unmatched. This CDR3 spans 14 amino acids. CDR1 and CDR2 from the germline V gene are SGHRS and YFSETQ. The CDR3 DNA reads TGCGCCAGCGGTATACAGGGGGCGTTGTACGAGCAGTACTTC. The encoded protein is CASGIQGALYEQYF.

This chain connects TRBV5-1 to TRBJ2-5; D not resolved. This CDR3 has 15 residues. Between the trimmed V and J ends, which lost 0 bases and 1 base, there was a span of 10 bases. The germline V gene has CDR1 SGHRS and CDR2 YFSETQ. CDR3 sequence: CASSLVTSIQETQYF. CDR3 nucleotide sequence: TGCGCCAGCAGCTTGGTCACGAGTATCCAAGAGACCCAGTACTTC.